The 14 T cell receptor beta chains reported below all come from one sample, sequenced in a study of T cells after yellow fever vaccination. TCRdb itself ran the 5' RACE reads through MiXCR, one entry per CDR3 protein. The sample contains about 340,000 distinct CDR3 sequences, approximately 3.9% of which appear only once. This sample comprised PBMCs, obtained 5 days after the yellow fever booster vaccination. These receptors all stem from a man aged 18 to 29 who received the YFV17D yellow fever vaccine.

This clonotype has more than one count but fewer than ten. This rearrangement joins TRBV7-2 to TRBJ2-5; D tentatively fits TRBD1 or TRBD2 (6 bases each). Deletions cut 5 bases from V and 5 bases from J, with 15 bases between. Germline V gene lookup returns CDR1 SGHTA and CDR2 FQGNSA. This CDR3 contains 14 residues. The CDR3 DNA follows: TGTGCCAGCAGCGGGGGGCCCACGGGGGAGACCCAGTACTTC. Protein product: CASSGGPTGETQYF.

This clonotype came up a few times. This chain links TRBV5-1 with TRBJ2-2; unclear D gene. Germline loops: CDR1 SGHRS, CDR2 YFSETQ. V lost 4 bases to trimming and J lost 7 bases, with 14 bases between them. This CDR3 spans 14 amino acids. The chain's CDR3 is CASSMDPMGGELFF. The CDR3 nucleotides read TGCGCCAGCAGCATGGACCCTATGGGCGGGGAGCTGTTTTTT.

The chain carries TRBV7-3 and TRBJ2-1, with D unresolved. CDR3 length: 15 amino acids. Germline CDR1 SGHTA, CDR2 FQGTGA. V was shortened by 4 bases and J by 0 bases, with 10 bases between the two germline ends. In DNA form, the CDR3 reads TGTGCCAGCAGCTACACAGAGAGCTCCTACAATGAGCAGTTCTTC. The encoded protein is CASSYTESSYNEQFF.

This clonotype was detected a few times. J is TRBJ2-7 and V is TRBV12-3 or TRBV12-4, with 9 positions matching TRBD1. Germline trimming cut 7 bases from V and 4 bases from J; bases unmatched to any gene: 8. CDR3 length: 14 residues. CDR3 DNA: TGTGCCAGCACCCCGACAGGGGGTCTGTACGAGCAGTACTTC. Protein product: CASTPTGGLYEQYF.

V gene TRBV2 combines with J gene TRBJ1-4; TRBD1 matches 10 bases. Germline V CDR1 and CDR2: SNHLY, FYNNEI. CDR3 length equals 14 residues. V was clipped by 4 bases and J by 8 bases; unmatched bases: 4. CDR3 residues: CASSVGQGNEKLFF. DNA of the CDR3: TGTGCCAGCAGTGTGGGACAGGGGAACGAAAAACTGTTTTTT.

This clonotype was counted only a few times. The chain employs TRBV19 and TRBJ2-5; D is undetermined. This CDR3 spans 15 amino acids. Germline lookup yields CDR1 LNHDA and CDR2 SQIVND (reference sequence). Trimming cost V 3 bases and J 1 base, with 12 bases left between them. The CDR3 loop is CASSIGRKFQETQYF. The CDR3 nucleotides read TGTGCCAGTAGTATTGGTAGGAAATTCCAAGAGACCCAGTACTTC.

V usage is TRBV7-2 and J usage is TRBJ2-3; 9 nucleotides align to TRBD2. V trimming: 5 bases; J trimming: 3 bases; junction bases outside the gene matches: 3. The CDR3 contains 14 residues. Germline CDR1 reads SGHTA; CDR2 reads FQGNSA. CDR3 sequence (DNA): TGTGCCAGCAGCAACGGACTAGCGACAGATACGCAGTATTTT. It specifies CASSNGLATDTQYF. Variable domain in full (rest from reference TRBV7-2 and TRBJ2-3): GAGVSQSPSNKVTEKGKDVELRCDPISGHTALYWYRQSLGQGLEFLIYFQGNSAPDKSGLPSDRFSAERTGGSVSTLTIQRTQQEDSAVYLCASSNGLATDTQYFGPGTRLTVL.

This clonotype was seen a handful of times. The chain joins TRBV20-1 to TRBJ2-5, with 10 bases aligning to TRBD2. CDR1 is DFQATT, CDR2 SNEGSKA, per germline (reference sequence). The CDR3 spans 15 residues. V lost 0 bases and J lost 2; bases outside the gene matches: 3. In DNA form, the CDR3 reads TGCAGTGCTAGAGAGTATAGCGGGGGGCAAGAGACCCAGTACTTC. The encoded protein is CSAREYSGGQETQYF.

This clonotype was seen at least ten times. This chain uses TRBV7-9 with TRBJ1-4; the match to TRBD1 covers 7 bases. The germline CDR1 and CDR2 sequences are SEHNR and FQNEAQ (reference sequence). V was pared by 5 bases and J by 6 bases, with 21 bases of the junction left unmatched. The CDR3 is 19 residues long. CDR3 in amino acids: CASSRRQGGRIPGDEKLFF. CDR3 bases: TGTGCCAGCAGCCGTCGACAGGGTGGCCGCATTCCTGGAGATGAAAAACTGTTTTTT.

This clonotype occurred a few times. The rearrangement links TRBV4-1 to TRBJ2-1; 7 bases map to TRBD1. The trim removed 2 bases at V and 12 bases at J, leaving 10 bases unmatched. CDR3 length equals 14 residues. Germline CDR1 reads MGHRA; CDR2 reads YSYEKL. CDR3 in DNA: TGCGCCAGCAGCCAACCCGGGACAGCCGGAGGGCAGTTCTTC. Translation gives CASSQPGTAGGQFF.

The V and J genes are TRBV29-1 and TRBJ1-1; D is unclear. The CDR3 is made up of 12 amino acids. In germline, CDR1 is SQVTM, CDR2 ANQGSEA. V lost 6 bases and J 0 bases, leaving 8 bases between the germline ends. CDR3 in amino acids: CSVLPMNTEAFF. The CDR3 nucleotides are TGCAGCGTCCTACCTATGAACACTGAAGCTTTCTTT.

A few counts support this clonotype. The chain is built from TRBV4-1 and TRBJ2-6; no clear D gene. In germline, CDR1 is MGHRA, CDR2 YSYEKL. The CDR3 spans 16 residues. V lost 0 bases and J 4 bases, leaving 10 bases between the germline ends. The CDR3 DNA reads TGCGCCAGCAGCCAAGATGCGTTCACCGGGGCCAACGTCCTGACTTTC. Translating it yields CASSQDAFTGANVLTF.

The J gene is TRBJ2-1, the V gene TRBV7-9; TRBD2 is a possible D gene (5 bases). Trimming pared 7 bases from V and 4 bases from J, leaving 8 bases between. The CDR3 is made up of 12 amino acids. Germline V gene data show CDR1 as SEHNR and CDR2 as FQNEAQ (reference sequence). The CDR3 sequence: CASMEEYNEQFF. CDR3 DNA: TGTGCCAGCATGGAGGAGTACAATGAGCAGTTCTTC. The variable domain in full, with the rest retrieved from reference TRBV7-9 and TRBJ2-1, is DTGVSQNPRHKITKRGQNVTFRCDPISEHNRLYWYRQTLGQGPEFLTYFQNEAQLEKSRLLSDRFSAERPKGSFSTLEIQRTEQGDSAMYLCASMEEYNEQFFGPGTRLTVL.

This clonotype was counted ten times or more. The gene calls are TRBV7-3 and TRBJ1-1; 8 nucleotides match TRBD1. Germline CDR1 SGHTA, CDR2 FQGTGA. The length of the CDR3 is 15 residues. J lost 10 bases, V lost 5 bases, and 15 bases had no gene match. The CDR3: CASSPAGQGRSGAFF. The CDR3 DNA is TGTGCCAGCAGCCCGGCCGGACAGGGAAGGTCAGGAGCTTTCTTT.